These 32 T cell receptor beta chains originate from one sample sequenced in a study of CD8+ T cells in alopecia areata. Treatment meaning: oral pan-JAK inhibitor, 5-10 mg twice daily. As the sequencing template, cDNA was produced by extracting RNA and reverse transcribing it. This table comes from immunoSEQ multiplex PCR, and its TCRdb copy is limited to in-frame clones, with some not included. In the table there are some 220,000 clones, under 75% of which are singletons. This specimen was CD4+ T cells sorted from blood, taken at week 4, from a patient treated with tofacitinib. The receptors originated from a human donor with alopecia areata.

This clone was detected once. The chain couples TRBV25-1 to TRBJ2-7; D is perhaps TRBD1 (6 bases). Germline CDR1 MGHDK, CDR2 SYGVNS. V was shortened by 5 bases and J by 3 bases, with 11 bases between the two germline ends. This CDR3 comprises 13 residues. The CDR3 DNA reads as TGTGCCAGCAGTAGGCAGGGGCGCTACGAGCAGTACTTC. Protein product: CASSRQGRYEQYF.

This chain links TRBV4-2 with TRBJ1-2, with 9 bases that match TRBD1. This CDR3 spans 16 amino acids. Trimming at V came to 1 base and at J to 2 bases, leaving 5 bases not matched to a gene. CDR1 is LGHNA, CDR2 YNFKEQ, per germline. The CDR3 reads CASSQVGTGHNYGYTF. DNA of the CDR3: TGTGCCAGCAGCCAAGTGGGGACAGGGCACAACTATGGCTACACCTTC.

The chain links TRBV30 to TRBJ2-3, with 9 bases aligning to TRBD2. CDR3 length: 19 amino acids. V dropped 5 bases and J dropped 3; count of bases not matched to a gene: 21. The germline CDR1 and CDR2 sequences are GTSNPN and SVGIG (reference sequence). This CDR3 is CAWDRRWSAGGGATDTQYF. The CDR3, as DNA: TGTGCCTGGGACCGGAGGTGGAGCGCTGGCGGGGGGGCTACAGATACGCAGTATTTT.

This clone has just a few counts. This chain joins TRBV6-6 and TRBJ1-1; D gene uncertain. Germline CDR1 is MNHNY and CDR2 is SVGAGI (reference sequence). V was shortened by 2 bases and J by 0 bases, with 7 bases between the two germline ends. There are 14 residues in the CDR3. The CDR3 here is CASSYLQLNTEAFF. The CDR3, as DNA: TGTGCCAGCAGTTACCTACAGTTGAACACTGAAGCTTTCTTT.

The V call is TRBV10-2, the J call TRBJ2-5, with D maybe TRBD2 (6 bases). Germline V gene lookup returns CDR1 WSHSY and CDR2 SAAADI. V lost 6 bases, J lost 3 bases, and 11 bases lay in between. The CDR3 is 13 residues long. The CDR3 bases are TGCGCCAGCAGCGGGGGAGCTAAAGAGACCCAGTACTTC. Translated, it gives CASSGGAKETQYF.

The V call is TRBV10-3, the J call TRBJ2-1; the D gene could be TRBD1 or TRBD2 (5 bases each). The length of the CDR3 is 13 residues. The ends were cut back, 0 bases at V and 7 bases at J, with 7 bases in the middle. Germline lookup yields CDR1 ENHRY and CDR2 SYGVKD. CDR3 in DNA: TGTGCCATCAGTGAGTCTTGGGGGAATGAGCAGTTCTTC. It is translated as CAISESWGNEQFF.

The chain recombines TRBV6-5 with TRBJ1-6; 7 bases align to TRBD1. The CDR3 runs 14 residues. V was pared by 11 bases and J by 3 bases, with 7 bases of the junction left unmatched. The germline V gene has CDR1 MNHEY and CDR2 SVGAGI. This chain's CDR3 is CASTGDSYNSPLHF. DNA of the CDR3: TGTGCCTCGACGGGGGACAGCTATAATTCACCCCTCCACTTT.

A few counts support this clone. The chain couples TRBV30 to TRBJ2-1; no definite D call. There are 15 residues in the CDR3. The germline V gene has CDR1 GTSNPN and CDR2 SVGIG (reference sequence). The V end lost 3 bases, the J end lost 4 bases, and 16 bases lay between the germline ends. This chain's CDR3 is CAWSPVGLGYNEQFF. The CDR3 nucleotides are TGTGCCTGGAGCCCCGTCGGGTTGGGGTACAATGAGCAGTTCTTC.

CDR3 sequence reads: CASSQDIQGGIYGYTF. CDR3 coding DNA: TGCGCCAGCAGCCAAGATATCCAGGGGGGAATCTATGGCTACACCTTC. The chain joins TRBV4-3 to TRBJ1-2, with TRBD1 identical over 7 bases. Germline V gene data show CDR1 as LGHNA and CDR2 as YSLEER. Unmatched junction bases numbered 8, after V lost 0 bases and J lost 4 bases. The CDR3 consists of 16 residues.

The chain combines TRBV7-8 with TRBJ1-1; perhaps TRBD1 as D (6 bases). Per the germline V gene, CDR1 is SGHVS and CDR2 is FQNEAQ. The CDR3 is 15 residues long. V dropped 1 base and J dropped 10 bases, with 19 bases sitting between them. In DNA form, the CDR3 reads TGTGCCAGCAGCTTAGTGGCGGGACACGGTCGAGGAGCTTTCTTT. Translated, it gives CASSLVAGHGRGAFF.

This clone appeared a single time. V usage is TRBV7-2 and J usage is TRBJ2-3; TRBD2 matches 9 bases. Germline V gene data show CDR1 as SGHTA and CDR2 as FQGNSA. The CDR3 is 16 amino acids. Losses at the gene ends were 0 bases for V and 8 bases for J; bases not matched to a gene: 9. The CDR3 region has the DNA TGTGCCAGCAGCTTAGCTTCCAGCGGGGGGCCAGGTACGCAGTATTTT. It is translated as CASSLASSGGPGTQYF.

The V and J genes are TRBV5-6 and TRBJ2-3, with 10 bases lining up with TRBD1. This CDR3 has 15 residues. The V gene's germline CDR1 is SGHDT and CDR2 YYEEEE. V lost 0 bases to trimming and J lost 7 bases; unmatched junction nucleotides: 5. Here the CDR3 reads CASSLVDRGSNTQYF. The CDR3 coding sequence is TGTGCCAGCAGCTTGGTGGACAGGGGGTCTAATACGCAGTATTTT.

This clone appeared once. The rearrangement joins TRBV25-1 to TRBJ1-6, with D unclear. V lost 7 bases, J lost 7 bases, and 14 bases lay in between. The germline gives CDR1 MGHDK, CDR2 SYGVNS. The CDR3 loop spans 14 amino acids. The CDR3 loop reads CASTAYSSNSPLHF. The CDR3 DNA reads as TGTGCCAGCACCGCTTACAGCTCCAATTCACCCCTCCACTTT. The variable domain in full, with the rest retrieved from reference TRBV25-1 and TRBJ1-6, is EADIYQTPRYLVIGTGKKITLECSQTMGHDKMYWYQQDPGMELHLIHYSYGVNSTEKGDLSSESTVSRIRTEHFPLTLESARPSHTSQYLCASTAYSSNSPLHFGNGTRLTVT.

The V call is TRBV29-1, the J call TRBJ2-7; a weak D match, TRBD2 (5 bases). The V end lost 4 bases, the J end lost 6 bases, and 13 bases lay between the germline ends. The CDR3 extends over 12 amino acids. CDR1 is SQVTM, CDR2 ANQGSEA, per germline. The chain's CDR3 is CSVVTGIGEQYF. The CDR3 region has the DNA TGCAGCGTTGTGACGGGAATTGGCGAGCAGTACTTC.

This clone was seen a few times. The V call is TRBV7-9, the J call TRBJ1-6; 11 bases are a match to TRBD1. Per germline, CDR1 SEHNR and CDR2 FQNEAQ (reference sequence). The CDR3 has 15 residues. With 4 bases clipped from V and 9 bases from J, the junction kept 5 bases outside the gene matches. Written as DNA, the CDR3 is TGTGCCAGCAGCTGGGGGACAGGGGGAGTTTCACCCCTCCACTTT. This encodes CASSWGTGGVSPLHF. Full variable domain (rest looked up from reference TRBV7-9 and TRBJ1-6): DTGVSQNPRHKITKRGQNVTFRCDPISEHNRLYWYRQTLGQGPEFLTYFQNEAQLEKSRLLSDRFSAERPKGSFSTLEIQRTEQGDSAMYLCASSWGTGGVSPLHFGNGTRLTVT.

The gene calls are TRBV4-1 and TRBJ1-1; D is unresolved. Trimming took 6 bases from V and 6 from J, leaving 20 bases between them. Looked up from germline, CDR1 is MGHRA and CDR2 is YSYEKL. The length of the CDR3 is 15 residues. CDR3 residues: CASRQIGGRAPEAFF. CDR3 nucleotides: TGCGCCAGCAGGCAAATCGGAGGAAGGGCCCCTGAAGCTTTCTTT.

V and J are TRBV6-5 and TRBJ1-2; tentatively, D is TRBD1 (5 bases). The V and J ends lost 6 bases and 4 bases respectively, with 12 bases between them. This CDR3 has 13 amino acids. Germline CDR1 and CDR2: MNHEY and SVGAGI. CDR3: CASSQGLLYGYTF. The CDR3 coding sequence is TGTGCCAGCAGCCAGGGACTGCTCTATGGCTACACCTTC.

This clone was detected only once. The gene calls are TRBV30 and TRBJ2-1, with D perhaps matching TRBD1 (5 bases). The germline V gene has CDR1 GTSNPN and CDR2 SVGIG (reference sequence). V gave up 2 bases and J gave up 9 bases, with 14 bases separating them. The CDR3 loop spans 13 amino acids. The CDR3 protein is CAWSSQGAGEQFF. CDR3 sequence (DNA): TGTGCCTGGAGTTCCCAGGGCGCAGGTGAGCAGTTCTTC.

The gene calls are TRBV29-1 and TRBJ1-4; D is possibly TRBD1 (6 bases). V shed 6 bases and J shed 2 bases, with 16 bases lying between them. There are 15 residues in the CDR3. CDR1 SQVTM and CDR2 ANQGSEA come from the germline V gene. The chain's CDR3 is CSVVQGFPTNEKLFF. The CDR3 region has the DNA TGCAGCGTCGTACAGGGTTTCCCGACTAATGAAAAACTGTTTTTT.

The genes are TRBV5-5 and TRBJ1-1; D call uncertain. Germline V gene lookup returns CDR1 SGHKS and CDR2 YYEKEE (reference sequence). The CDR3 covers 13 residues. Trimming took 0 bases from V and 10 from J, leaving 13 bases between them. The CDR3 region has the DNA TGTGCCAGCAGCTTGGGGGAATCCTTGGGAGCTTTCTTT. It encodes CASSLGESLGAFF.

This clone showed up just a few times. This sequence joins TRBV16 and TRBJ1-3; D remains ambiguous. V shed 7 bases and J shed 2 bases, with 12 bases lying between them. Germline values: CDR1 KGHSY, CDR2 FQNENV. The CDR3 has 14 residues. CDR3 amino acids: CASTKMTAGNTIYF. CDR3 sequence (DNA): TGTGCCAGCACCAAAATGACGGCTGGAAACACCATATATTTT.

V gene TRBV9 combines with J gene TRBJ2-1, with D possibly called TRBD1 or TRBD2 (5 bases each). The germline V gene has CDR1 SGDLS and CDR2 YYNGEE. This CDR3 comprises 13 residues. V lost 4 bases and J 6 bases, leaving 11 bases between the germline ends. In DNA form, the CDR3 reads TGTGCCAGCAGCCCCGGGACCGCCAATGAGCAGTTCTTC. Its translation: CASSPGTANEQFF.

V and J are TRBV2 and TRBJ1-1; a possible D gene is TRBD1 (5 bases). CDR3 length: 13 residues. Germline CDR1 and CDR2: SNHLY and FYNNEI. Trimming took off 7 bases at V and 4 bases at J, with 13 bases between the two ends. The CDR3 sequence: CASTKTVVTEAFF. CDR3 nucleotide sequence: TGTGCCAGCACCAAGACAGTCGTCACTGAAGCTTTCTTT.

The chain recombines TRBV2 with TRBJ2-7; possibly TRBD1 for D (6 bases). Trimming removed 5 bases from V and 2 bases from J, with 13 bases in between. This CDR3 contains 14 residues. CDR1 is SNHLY, CDR2 FYNNEI, per germline. The CDR3, as DNA: TGTGCCAGCAGTCCGGGACAACGCGCCTACGAGCAGTACTTC. Translating gives CASSPGQRAYEQYF.

The V gene is TRBV30, the J gene TRBJ1-1; 7 bases agree with TRBD1. The ends lost 7 bases at V and 5 bases at J; junction bases unmatched: 7. The germline V gene encodes CDR1 GTSNPN and CDR2 SVGIG (reference sequence). This CDR3 is built from 12 residues. The chain's CDR3 is CALRQGVTEAFF. The CDR3 DNA is TGTGCCTTACGACAGGGCGTAACTGAAGCTTTCTTT.

The chain uses TRBV4-1 and TRBJ1-2; D is unresolved. Germline values: CDR1 MGHRA, CDR2 YSYEKL. The CDR3 runs to 15 residues. V was cut by 0 bases and J by 4 bases, with 12 bases left in between. The CDR3 DNA reads as TGCGCCAGCAGCCAAGAGAATGTTAGTCTCTATGGCTACACCTTC. Residues: CASSQENVSLYGYTF.

The genes are TRBV7-2 and TRBJ2-7; TRBD1 matches at 10 bases. The CDR3 consists of 15 residues. The V gene's germline CDR1 is SGHTA and CDR2 FQGNSA. The V and J ends lost 5 bases and 4 bases, in that order; junction bases with no gene match: 8. The CDR3 here is CASSLGQGVLYEQYF. For the CDR3, the DNA is TGTGCCAGCAGCCTAGGACAGGGGGTATTGTACGAGCAGTACTTC.

The V and J genes are TRBV30 and TRBJ2-5, with D perhaps TRBD1 (6 bases). Trimming pared 5 bases from V and 4 bases from J, leaving 8 bases between. The CDR3 has 11 residues. CDR1 is GTSNPN, CDR2 SVGIG, per germline (reference sequence). The CDR3 region has the DNA TGTGCCTGGTTGGACAGAGAGACCCAGTACTTC. It translates to CAWLDRETQYF.

V and J are TRBV14 and TRBJ2-5; no clear D gene. The germline V gene has CDR1 SGHDN and CDR2 FVKESK. V was trimmed by 3 bases and J by 7 bases, leaving 6 bases between them. The CDR3 has 11 residues. The CDR3 region has the DNA TGTGCCAGCAGCCATAGTGGGACCCAGTACTTC. Protein: CASSHSGTQYF.

In this sample, this clone turned up a few times. The chain links TRBV29-1 to TRBJ2-5; no firm D call. CDR1 is SQVTM, CDR2 ANQGSEA, per germline. CDR3 length: 11 amino acids. V lost 6 bases and J lost 4, with 9 bases in between. The CDR3 DNA reads as TGCAGCGTCTTAGTCCGAGAGACCCAGTACTTC. Translating it yields CSVLVRETQYF.

The chain links TRBV10-3 to TRBJ1-2; D unresolved. Germline CDR1 is ENHRY and CDR2 is SYGVKD. V lost 3 bases and J 6 bases, leaving 5 bases between the germline ends. This CDR3 region has 11 residues. In nucleotides, the CDR3 is TGTGCCATCAGTGACCCTCATGGCTACACCTTC. The encoded protein is CAISDPHGYTF.

The V gene is TRBV9, the J gene TRBJ2-6; D possibly corresponds to TRBD1 (6 bases). Trimming left V 4 bases short and J 0 bases short, with 17 bases between. This CDR3 is built from 18 residues. Germline CDR1 reads SGDLS; CDR2 reads YYNGEE. DNA for the CDR3: TGTGCCAGCAGCAAAGAGGGGGTTCAAGTCTCTGGGGCCAACGTCCTGACTTTC. It translates to CASSKEGVQVSGANVLTF.